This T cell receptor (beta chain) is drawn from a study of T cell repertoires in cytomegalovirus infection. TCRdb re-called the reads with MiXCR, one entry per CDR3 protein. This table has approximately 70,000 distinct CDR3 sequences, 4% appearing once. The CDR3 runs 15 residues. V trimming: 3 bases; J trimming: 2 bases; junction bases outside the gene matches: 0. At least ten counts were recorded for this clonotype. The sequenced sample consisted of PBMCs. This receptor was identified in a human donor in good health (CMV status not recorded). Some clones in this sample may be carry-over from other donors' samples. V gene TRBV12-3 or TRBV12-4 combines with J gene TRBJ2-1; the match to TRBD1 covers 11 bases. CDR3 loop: CASSLGQGAYNEQFF. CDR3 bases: TGTGCCAGCAGTTTGGGACAGGGGGCCTACAATGAGCAGTTCTTC.